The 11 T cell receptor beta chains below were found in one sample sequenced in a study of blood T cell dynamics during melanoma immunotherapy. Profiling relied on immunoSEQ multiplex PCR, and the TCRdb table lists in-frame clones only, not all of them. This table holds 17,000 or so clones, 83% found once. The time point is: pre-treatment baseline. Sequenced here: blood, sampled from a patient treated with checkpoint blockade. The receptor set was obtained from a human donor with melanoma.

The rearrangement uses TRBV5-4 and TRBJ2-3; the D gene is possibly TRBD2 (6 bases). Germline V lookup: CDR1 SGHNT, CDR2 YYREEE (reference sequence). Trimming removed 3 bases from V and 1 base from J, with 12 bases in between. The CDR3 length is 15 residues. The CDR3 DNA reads TGTGCCAGCAGCTCGGAGGGCCGAGGCACAGATACGCAGTATTTT. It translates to CASSSEGRGTDTQYF.

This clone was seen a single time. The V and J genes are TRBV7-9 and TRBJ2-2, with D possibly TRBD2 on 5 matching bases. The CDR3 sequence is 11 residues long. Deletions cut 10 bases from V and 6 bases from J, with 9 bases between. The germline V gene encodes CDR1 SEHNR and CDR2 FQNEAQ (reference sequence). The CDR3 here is CAILGAGELFF. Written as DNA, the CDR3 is TGTGCCATTCTGGGAGCCGGGGAGCTGTTTTTT.

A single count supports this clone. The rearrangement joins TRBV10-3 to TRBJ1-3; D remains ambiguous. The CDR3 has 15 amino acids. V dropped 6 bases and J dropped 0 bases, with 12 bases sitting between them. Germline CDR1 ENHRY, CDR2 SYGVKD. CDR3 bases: TGTGCCATCAGCGCGGACCCCAGCTCTGGAAACACCATATATTTT. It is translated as CAISADPSSGNTIYF.

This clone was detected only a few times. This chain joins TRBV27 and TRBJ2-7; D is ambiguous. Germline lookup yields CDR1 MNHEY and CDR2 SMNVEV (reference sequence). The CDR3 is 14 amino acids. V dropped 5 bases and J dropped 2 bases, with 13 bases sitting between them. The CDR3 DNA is TGTGCCAGCAGTCTTCTTGGGCAGACCTACGAGCAGTACTTC. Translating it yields CASSLLGQTYEQYF.

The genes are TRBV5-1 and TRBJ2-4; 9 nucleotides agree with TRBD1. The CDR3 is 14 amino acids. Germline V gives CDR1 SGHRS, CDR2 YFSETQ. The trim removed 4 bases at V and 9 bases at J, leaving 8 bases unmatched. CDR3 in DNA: TGCGCCAGCAGCCGGGACAGGGAGTACGGCATTCAGTACTTC. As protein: CASSRDREYGIQYF.

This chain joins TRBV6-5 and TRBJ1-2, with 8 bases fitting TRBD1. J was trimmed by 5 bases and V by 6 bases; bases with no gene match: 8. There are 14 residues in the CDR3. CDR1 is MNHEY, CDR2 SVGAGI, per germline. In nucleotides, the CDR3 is TGTGCCAGCAGCTCTCGGACAGGGAGATATGGCTACACCTTC. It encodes CASSSRTGRYGYTF.

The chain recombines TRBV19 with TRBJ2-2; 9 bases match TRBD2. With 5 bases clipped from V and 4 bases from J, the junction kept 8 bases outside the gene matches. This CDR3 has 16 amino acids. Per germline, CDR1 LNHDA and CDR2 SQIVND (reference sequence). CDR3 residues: CASSRSSGRITGELFF. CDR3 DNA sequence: TGTGCCAGTAGTCGATCGAGCGGGAGGATCACCGGGGAGCTGTTTTTT.

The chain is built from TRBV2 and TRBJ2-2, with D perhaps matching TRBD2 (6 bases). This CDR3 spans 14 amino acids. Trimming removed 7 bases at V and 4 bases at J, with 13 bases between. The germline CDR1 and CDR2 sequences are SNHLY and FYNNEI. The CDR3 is CASMGGWGTGELFF. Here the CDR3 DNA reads TGTGCCAGCATGGGGGGATGGGGCACCGGGGAGCTGTTTTTT. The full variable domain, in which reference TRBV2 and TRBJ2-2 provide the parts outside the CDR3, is EPEVTQTPSHQVTQMGQEVILRCVPISNHLYFYWYRQILGQKVEFLVSFYNNEISEKSEIFDDQFSVERPDGSNFTLKIRSTKLEDSAMYFCASMGGWGTGELFFGEGSRLTVL.

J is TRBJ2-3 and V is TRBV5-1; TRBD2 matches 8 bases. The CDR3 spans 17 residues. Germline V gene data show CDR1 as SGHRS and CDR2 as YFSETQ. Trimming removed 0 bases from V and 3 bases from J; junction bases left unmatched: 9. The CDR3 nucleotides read TGCGCCAGCAGCTTGGGCGGAGCGGGAGCGGGGACAGATACGCAGTATTTT. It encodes CASSLGGAGAGTDTQYF.

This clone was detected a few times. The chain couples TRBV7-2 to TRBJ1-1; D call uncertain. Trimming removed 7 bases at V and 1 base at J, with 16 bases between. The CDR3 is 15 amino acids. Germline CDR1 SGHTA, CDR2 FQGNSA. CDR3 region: CASTTQLVWNTEAFF. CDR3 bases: TGTGCCAGCACCACACAGCTAGTGTGGAACACTGAAGCTTTCTTT.

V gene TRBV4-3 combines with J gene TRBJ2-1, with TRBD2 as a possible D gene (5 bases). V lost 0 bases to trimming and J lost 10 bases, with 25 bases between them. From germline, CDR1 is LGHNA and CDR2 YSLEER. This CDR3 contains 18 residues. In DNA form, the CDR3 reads TGCGCCAGCAGCCAAGATCTGTTCCCTGGGAGTGGGATTAGCGAGCAGTTCTTC. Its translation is CASSQDLFPGSGISEQFF.